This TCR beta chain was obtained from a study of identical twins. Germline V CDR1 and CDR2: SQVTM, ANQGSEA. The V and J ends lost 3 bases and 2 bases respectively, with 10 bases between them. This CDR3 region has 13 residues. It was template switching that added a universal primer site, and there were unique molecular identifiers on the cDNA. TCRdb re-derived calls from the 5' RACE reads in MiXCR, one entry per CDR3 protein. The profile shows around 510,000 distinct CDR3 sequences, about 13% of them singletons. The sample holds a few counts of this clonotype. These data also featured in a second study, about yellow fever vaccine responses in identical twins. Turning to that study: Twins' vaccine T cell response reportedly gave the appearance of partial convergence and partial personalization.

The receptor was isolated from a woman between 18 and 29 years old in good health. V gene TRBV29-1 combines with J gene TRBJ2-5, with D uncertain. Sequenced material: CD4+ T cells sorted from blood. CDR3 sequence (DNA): TGCAGCGTTGAGATCCGGCAACAAGAGACCCAGTACTTC. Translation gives CSVEIRQQETQYF.